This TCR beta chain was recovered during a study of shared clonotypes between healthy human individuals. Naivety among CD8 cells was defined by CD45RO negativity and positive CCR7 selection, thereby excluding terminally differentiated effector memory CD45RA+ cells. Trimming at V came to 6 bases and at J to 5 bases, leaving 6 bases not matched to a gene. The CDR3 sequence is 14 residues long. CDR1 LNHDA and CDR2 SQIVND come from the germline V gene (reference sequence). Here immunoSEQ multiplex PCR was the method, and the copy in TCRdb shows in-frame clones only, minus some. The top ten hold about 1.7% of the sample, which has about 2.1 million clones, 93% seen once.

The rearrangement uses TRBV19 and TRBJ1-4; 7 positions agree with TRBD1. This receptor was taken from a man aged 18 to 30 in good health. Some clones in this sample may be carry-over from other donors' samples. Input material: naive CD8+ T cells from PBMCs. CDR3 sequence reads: CASSRTGANEKLFF. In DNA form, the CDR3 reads TGTGCCAGTAGCCGGACAGGCGCAAATGAAAAACTGTTTTTT.